Following are 10 T cell receptor beta chains from one sample sequenced in a study of blood T cells in healthy people across ages. PCR was performed a second time for about 7 to 11 cycles using a sample-barcoded 5' primer and a J-beta primer mix. TCRdb itself ran the 5' RACE reads through MiXCR, one entry per CDR3 protein. The sample lists more than 600,000 distinct CDR3 sequences; more than 20% were seen once. These data also featured in a second study, about T cells of mothers and their children.

Sample: blood. Source of these receptors: a boy aged 5-17 years in good health.

The sample holds one count of this clonotype. This chain uses TRBV6-1 with TRBJ2-6, with D possibly TRBD2 on 6 matching bases. This CDR3 has 15 amino acids. Germline V gene sequence: CDR1 MNHNS, CDR2 SASEGT. V lost 10 bases, J lost 1 base, and 14 bases lay in between. CDR3 protein: CATAQEGSGANVLTF. The CDR3, as DNA: TGTGCCACCGCGCAGGAGGGATCTGGGGCCAACGTCCTGACTTTC.

The chain has TRBV7-9 and TRBJ2-1; 7 bases agree with TRBD2. Trimming cost V 5 bases and J 0 bases; bases outside gene matches: 13. The germline gives CDR1 SEHNR, CDR2 FQNEAQ (reference sequence). This CDR3 has 18 amino acids. CDR3: CASSPSTSERSSYNEQFF. CDR3 DNA: TGTGCCAGCAGCCCCTCCACTAGCGAACGGAGCTCCTACAATGAGCAGTTCTTC.

The J gene is TRBJ2-5, the V gene TRBV6-2 or TRBV6-3; D possibly corresponds to TRBD1 (5 bases). Germline V gene lookup returns CDR1 MNHEY and CDR2 SVGEGT. The ends were cut back, 5 bases at V and 0 bases at J, with 16 bases in the middle. The CDR3 length is 16 residues. The CDR3 is CASSTNRLGDQETQYF. CDR3 nucleotides: TGTGCCAGCAGTACCAACCGGCTAGGGGACCAAGAGACCCAGTACTTC.

J is TRBJ1-5 and V is TRBV2; possibly TRBD1 for D (5 bases). Germline-derived CDR1 and CDR2 are SNHLY and FYNNEI. This CDR3 has 14 residues. With 7 bases removed from V and 4 bases from J, the gap between germline ends came to 14 bases. CDR3 sequence: CASTSGGGNQPQHF. The CDR3 nucleotides read TGTGCCAGCACTTCTGGGGGGGGGAATCAGCCCCAGCATTTT.

This chain joins TRBV9 and TRBJ2-3; 11 bases align to TRBD2. The CDR3 is made up of 17 amino acids. Germline lookup yields CDR1 SGDLS and CDR2 YYNGEE. J lost 1 base, V lost 0 bases, and 4 bases had no gene match. The CDR3 here is CASSVVAGGPGTDTQYF. DNA for the CDR3: TGTGCCAGCAGCGTAGTAGCGGGGGGGCCAGGCACAGATACGCAGTATTTT.

This clonotype was observed a few times. The rearrangement joins TRBV3-1 to TRBJ2-7; 11 nucleotides match TRBD2. This CDR3 is built from 17 residues. The V gene's germline CDR1 is LGHDT and CDR2 YNNKEL (reference sequence). V dropped 6 bases and J dropped 0; count of bases not matched to a gene: 10. The CDR3 region has the DNA TGTGCCAGCAGTTCCCTAGCGGGAGGCAGGAGCTCCTACGAGCAGTACTTC. This sequence encodes CASSSLAGGRSSYEQYF.

This clonotype was observed a few times. The CDR3 sequence: CASSQELGHYGYTF. The DNA of the CDR3 is TGCGCCAGCAGCCAAGAGTTGGGGCACTATGGCTACACCTTC. The chain joins TRBV4-1 to TRBJ1-2; perhaps TRBD1 as D (5 bases). This CDR3 region has 14 residues. Germline V CDR1 and CDR2: MGHRA, YSYEKL. V lost 0 bases, J lost 3 bases, and 8 bases lay in between.

As DNA, the CDR3 is TGCGCCAGCAGCCAAGGGGGGAGAAACTATGGCTACACCTTC. Its translation: CASSQGGRNYGYTF. The chain links TRBV4-3 to TRBJ1-2; a weak D match, TRBD1 (5 bases). CDR3 length: 14 residues. V dropped 1 base and J dropped 2 bases, with 8 bases sitting between them. The germline V gene encodes CDR1 LGHNA and CDR2 YSLEER.

The chain joins TRBV29-1 to TRBJ2-5; TRBD2 matches at 9 bases. The J call is doubtful: the DNA matches TRBJ2-1 better. CDR1 is SQVTM, CDR2 ANQGSEA, per germline. CDR3 length equals 14 residues. Here the CDR3 reads CSVARASGIDEQFF. The CDR3 DNA follows: TGCAGCGTTGCCCGGGCTAGCGGGATTGATGAGCAGTTCTTC.

The table lists this clonotype with a few counts. The chain employs TRBV12-3 or TRBV12-4 and TRBJ1-2, with 8 bases aligning to TRBD1. Trimming took 5 bases from V and 6 from J; bases not matched to a gene: 8. The CDR3 has 14 residues. The CDR3 loop reads CASSSLDRADGYTF. In DNA, the CDR3 is TGTGCCAGCAGTAGCTTGGACAGGGCGGATGGCTACACCTTC.